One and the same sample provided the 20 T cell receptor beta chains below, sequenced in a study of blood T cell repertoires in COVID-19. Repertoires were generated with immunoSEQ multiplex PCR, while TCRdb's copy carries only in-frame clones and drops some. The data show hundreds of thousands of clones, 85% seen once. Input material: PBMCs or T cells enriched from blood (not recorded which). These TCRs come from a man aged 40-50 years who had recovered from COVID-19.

The CDR3 spells CASSYGQGNYGYTF. The CDR3 coding sequence is TGTGCCAGCAGTTACGGACAGGGTAACTATGGCTACACCTTC. V usage is TRBV27 and J usage is TRBJ1-2, with 8 bases identical to TRBD1. This CDR3 is 14 amino acids long. Germline V CDR1 and CDR2: MNHEY, SMNVEV (reference sequence). J gave up 1 base and V 4 bases, and 2 bases lay outside the gene matches.

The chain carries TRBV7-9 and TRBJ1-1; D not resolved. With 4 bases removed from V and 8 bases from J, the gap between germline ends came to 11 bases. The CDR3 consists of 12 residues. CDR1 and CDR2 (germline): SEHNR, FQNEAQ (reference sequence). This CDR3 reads CASSSPAREAFF. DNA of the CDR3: TGTGCCAGCAGCTCCCCGGCTAGGGAAGCTTTCTTT.

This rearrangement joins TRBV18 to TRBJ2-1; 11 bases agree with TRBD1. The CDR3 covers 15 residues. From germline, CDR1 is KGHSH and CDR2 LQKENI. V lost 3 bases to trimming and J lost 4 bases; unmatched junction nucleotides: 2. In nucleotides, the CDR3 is TGTGCCAGCTCACCGGGACAGGGGGTATACAATGAGCAGTTCTTC. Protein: CASSPGQGVYNEQFF. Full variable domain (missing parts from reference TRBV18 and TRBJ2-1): NAGVMQNPRHLVRRRGQEARLRCSPMKGHSHVYWYRQLPEEGLKFMVYLQKENIIDESGMPKERFSAEFPKEGPSILRIQQVVRGDSAAYFCASSPGQGVYNEQFFGPGTRLTVL.

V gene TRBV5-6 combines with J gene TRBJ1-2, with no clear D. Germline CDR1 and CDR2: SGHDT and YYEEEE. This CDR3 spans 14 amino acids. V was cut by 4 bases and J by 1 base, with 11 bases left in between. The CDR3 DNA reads TGTGCCAGCAGCCCCGGCGGAGGTAACTATGGCTACACCTTC. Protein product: CASSPGGGNYGYTF.

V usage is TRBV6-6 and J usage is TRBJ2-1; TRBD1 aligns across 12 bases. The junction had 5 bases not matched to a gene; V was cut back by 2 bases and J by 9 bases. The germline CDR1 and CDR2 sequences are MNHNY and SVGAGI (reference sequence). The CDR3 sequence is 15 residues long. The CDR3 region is CASSYPGTGGSEQFF. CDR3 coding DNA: TGTGCCAGCAGTTACCCCGGGACAGGGGGCAGTGAGCAGTTCTTC.

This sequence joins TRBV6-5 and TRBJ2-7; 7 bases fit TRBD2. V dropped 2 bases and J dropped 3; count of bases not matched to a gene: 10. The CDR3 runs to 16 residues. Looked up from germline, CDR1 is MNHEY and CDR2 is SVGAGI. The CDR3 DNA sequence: TGTGCCAGCAGTTACGCGGTCGGGGGACTAAACTACGAGCAGTACTTC. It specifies CASSYAVGGLNYEQYF.

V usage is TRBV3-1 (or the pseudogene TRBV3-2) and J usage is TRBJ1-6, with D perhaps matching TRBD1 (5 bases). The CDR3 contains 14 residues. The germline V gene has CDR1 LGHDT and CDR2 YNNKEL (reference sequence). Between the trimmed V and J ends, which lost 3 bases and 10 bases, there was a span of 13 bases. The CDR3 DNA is TGTGCCAGCAGCCAGAGGACACGTAACTCACCCCTCCACTTT. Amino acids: CASSQRTRNSPLHF.

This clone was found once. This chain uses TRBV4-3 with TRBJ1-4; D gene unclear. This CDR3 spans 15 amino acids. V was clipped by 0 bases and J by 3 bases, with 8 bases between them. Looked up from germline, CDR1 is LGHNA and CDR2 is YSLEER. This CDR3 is CASSQEWRSNEKLFF. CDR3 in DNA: TGCGCCAGCAGCCAAGAATGGAGGTCTAATGAAAAACTGTTTTTT.

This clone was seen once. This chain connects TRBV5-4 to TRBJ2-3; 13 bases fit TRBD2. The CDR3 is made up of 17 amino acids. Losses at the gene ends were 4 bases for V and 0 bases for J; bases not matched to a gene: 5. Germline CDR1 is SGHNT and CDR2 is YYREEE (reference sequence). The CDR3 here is CASSGGTSGTSTDTQYF. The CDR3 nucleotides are TGTGCCAGCAGCGGGGGGACTAGCGGGACTAGCACAGATACGCAGTATTTT.

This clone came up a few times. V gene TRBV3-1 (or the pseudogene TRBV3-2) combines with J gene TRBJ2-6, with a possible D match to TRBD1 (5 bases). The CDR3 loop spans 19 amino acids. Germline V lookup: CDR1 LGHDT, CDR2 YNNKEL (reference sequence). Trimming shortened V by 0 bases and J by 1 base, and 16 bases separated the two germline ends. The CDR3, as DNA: TGTGCCAGCAGCCAAGAACGGAGACAGCATATTTCTGGGGCCAACGTCCTGACTTTC. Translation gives CASSQERRQHISGANVLTF.

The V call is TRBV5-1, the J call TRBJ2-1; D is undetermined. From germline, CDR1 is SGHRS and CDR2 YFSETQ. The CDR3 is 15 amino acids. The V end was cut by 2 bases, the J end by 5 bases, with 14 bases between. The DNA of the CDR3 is TGCGCCAGCAGCTTAGGCGCGGTCAATAACAATGAGCAGTTCTTC. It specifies CASSLGAVNNNEQFF.

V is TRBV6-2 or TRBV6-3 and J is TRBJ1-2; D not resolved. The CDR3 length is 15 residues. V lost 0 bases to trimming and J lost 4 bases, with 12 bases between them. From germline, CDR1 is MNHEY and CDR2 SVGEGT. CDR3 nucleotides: TGTGCCAGCAGTTACTCCAGTGGACTGAGCTATGGCTACACCTTC. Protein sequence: CASSYSSGLSYGYTF.

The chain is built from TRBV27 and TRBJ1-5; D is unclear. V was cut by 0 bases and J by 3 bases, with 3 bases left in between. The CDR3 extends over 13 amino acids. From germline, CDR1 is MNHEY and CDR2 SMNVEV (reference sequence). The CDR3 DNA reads TGTGCCAGCAGTTTATCGTACAATCAGCCCCAGCATTTT. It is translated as CASSLSYNQPQHF.

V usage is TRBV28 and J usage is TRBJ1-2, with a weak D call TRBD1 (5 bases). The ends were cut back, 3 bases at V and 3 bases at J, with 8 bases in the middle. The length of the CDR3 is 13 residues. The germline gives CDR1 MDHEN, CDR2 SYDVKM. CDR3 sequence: CASSFGRDYGYTF. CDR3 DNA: TGTGCCAGCAGTTTCGGCAGGGACTATGGCTACACCTTC.

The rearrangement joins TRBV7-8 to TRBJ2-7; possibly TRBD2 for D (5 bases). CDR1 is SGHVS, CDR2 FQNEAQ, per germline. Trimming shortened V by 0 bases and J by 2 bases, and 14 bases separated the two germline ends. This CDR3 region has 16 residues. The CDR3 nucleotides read TGTGCCAGCAGCTTAGCTTCAGCGGAGGCCCCCTACGAGCAGTACTTC. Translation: CASSLASAEAPYEQYF.

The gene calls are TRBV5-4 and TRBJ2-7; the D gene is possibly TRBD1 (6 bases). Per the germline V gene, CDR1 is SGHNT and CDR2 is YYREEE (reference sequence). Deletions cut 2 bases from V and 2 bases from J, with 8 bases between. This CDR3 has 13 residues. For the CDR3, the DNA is TGTGCCAGCAGCTTCAACAGGGCCTACGAGCAGTACTTC. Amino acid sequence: CASSFNRAYEQYF.

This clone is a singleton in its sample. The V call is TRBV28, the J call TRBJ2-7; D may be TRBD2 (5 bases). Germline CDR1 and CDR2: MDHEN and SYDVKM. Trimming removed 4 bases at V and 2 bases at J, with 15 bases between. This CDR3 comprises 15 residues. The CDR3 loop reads CASSSGFDIPYEQYF. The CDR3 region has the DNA TGTGCCAGCAGTTCGGGATTTGACATCCCCTACGAGCAGTACTTC.

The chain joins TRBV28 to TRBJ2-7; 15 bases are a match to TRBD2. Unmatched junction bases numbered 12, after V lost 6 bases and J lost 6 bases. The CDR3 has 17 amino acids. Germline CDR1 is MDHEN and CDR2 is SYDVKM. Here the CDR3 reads CASSSAPGLAGGLEQYF. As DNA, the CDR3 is TGTGCCAGCAGCTCCGCGCCGGGACTAGCGGGAGGTCTCGAGCAGTACTTC.

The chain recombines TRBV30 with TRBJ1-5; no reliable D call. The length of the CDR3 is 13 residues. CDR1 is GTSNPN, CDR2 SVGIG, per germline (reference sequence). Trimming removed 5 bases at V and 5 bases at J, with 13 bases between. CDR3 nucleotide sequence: TGTGCCTGGGCGAGATCTCAGGATCAGCCCCAGCATTTT. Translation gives CAWARSQDQPQHF.

CDR3 in amino acids: CASSSARGGGQVGELFF. The DNA for the CDR3 is TGTGCCAGCAGCTCAGCAAGAGGGGGAGGGCAGGTCGGGGAGCTGTTTTTT. V and J are TRBV7-3 and TRBJ2-2; tentative D call: TRBD2 (7 bases). Trimming cost V 4 bases and J 7 bases, with 22 bases left between them. The V gene's germline CDR1 is SGHTA and CDR2 FQGTGA. This CDR3 has 17 residues.